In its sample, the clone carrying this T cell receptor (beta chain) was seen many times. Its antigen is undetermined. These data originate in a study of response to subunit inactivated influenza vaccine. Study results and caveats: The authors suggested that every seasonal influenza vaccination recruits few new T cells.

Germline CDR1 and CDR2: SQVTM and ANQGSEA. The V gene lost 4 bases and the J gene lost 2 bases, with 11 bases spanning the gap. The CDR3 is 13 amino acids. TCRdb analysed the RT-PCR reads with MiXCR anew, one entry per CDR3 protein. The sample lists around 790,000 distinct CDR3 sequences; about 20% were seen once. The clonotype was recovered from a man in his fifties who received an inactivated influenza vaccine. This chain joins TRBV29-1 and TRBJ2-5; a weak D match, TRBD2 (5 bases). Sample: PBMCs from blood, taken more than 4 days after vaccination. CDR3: CSVVSLDQETQYF. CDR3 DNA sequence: TGCAGCGTTGTGTCACTAGATCAAGAGACCCAGTACTTC.